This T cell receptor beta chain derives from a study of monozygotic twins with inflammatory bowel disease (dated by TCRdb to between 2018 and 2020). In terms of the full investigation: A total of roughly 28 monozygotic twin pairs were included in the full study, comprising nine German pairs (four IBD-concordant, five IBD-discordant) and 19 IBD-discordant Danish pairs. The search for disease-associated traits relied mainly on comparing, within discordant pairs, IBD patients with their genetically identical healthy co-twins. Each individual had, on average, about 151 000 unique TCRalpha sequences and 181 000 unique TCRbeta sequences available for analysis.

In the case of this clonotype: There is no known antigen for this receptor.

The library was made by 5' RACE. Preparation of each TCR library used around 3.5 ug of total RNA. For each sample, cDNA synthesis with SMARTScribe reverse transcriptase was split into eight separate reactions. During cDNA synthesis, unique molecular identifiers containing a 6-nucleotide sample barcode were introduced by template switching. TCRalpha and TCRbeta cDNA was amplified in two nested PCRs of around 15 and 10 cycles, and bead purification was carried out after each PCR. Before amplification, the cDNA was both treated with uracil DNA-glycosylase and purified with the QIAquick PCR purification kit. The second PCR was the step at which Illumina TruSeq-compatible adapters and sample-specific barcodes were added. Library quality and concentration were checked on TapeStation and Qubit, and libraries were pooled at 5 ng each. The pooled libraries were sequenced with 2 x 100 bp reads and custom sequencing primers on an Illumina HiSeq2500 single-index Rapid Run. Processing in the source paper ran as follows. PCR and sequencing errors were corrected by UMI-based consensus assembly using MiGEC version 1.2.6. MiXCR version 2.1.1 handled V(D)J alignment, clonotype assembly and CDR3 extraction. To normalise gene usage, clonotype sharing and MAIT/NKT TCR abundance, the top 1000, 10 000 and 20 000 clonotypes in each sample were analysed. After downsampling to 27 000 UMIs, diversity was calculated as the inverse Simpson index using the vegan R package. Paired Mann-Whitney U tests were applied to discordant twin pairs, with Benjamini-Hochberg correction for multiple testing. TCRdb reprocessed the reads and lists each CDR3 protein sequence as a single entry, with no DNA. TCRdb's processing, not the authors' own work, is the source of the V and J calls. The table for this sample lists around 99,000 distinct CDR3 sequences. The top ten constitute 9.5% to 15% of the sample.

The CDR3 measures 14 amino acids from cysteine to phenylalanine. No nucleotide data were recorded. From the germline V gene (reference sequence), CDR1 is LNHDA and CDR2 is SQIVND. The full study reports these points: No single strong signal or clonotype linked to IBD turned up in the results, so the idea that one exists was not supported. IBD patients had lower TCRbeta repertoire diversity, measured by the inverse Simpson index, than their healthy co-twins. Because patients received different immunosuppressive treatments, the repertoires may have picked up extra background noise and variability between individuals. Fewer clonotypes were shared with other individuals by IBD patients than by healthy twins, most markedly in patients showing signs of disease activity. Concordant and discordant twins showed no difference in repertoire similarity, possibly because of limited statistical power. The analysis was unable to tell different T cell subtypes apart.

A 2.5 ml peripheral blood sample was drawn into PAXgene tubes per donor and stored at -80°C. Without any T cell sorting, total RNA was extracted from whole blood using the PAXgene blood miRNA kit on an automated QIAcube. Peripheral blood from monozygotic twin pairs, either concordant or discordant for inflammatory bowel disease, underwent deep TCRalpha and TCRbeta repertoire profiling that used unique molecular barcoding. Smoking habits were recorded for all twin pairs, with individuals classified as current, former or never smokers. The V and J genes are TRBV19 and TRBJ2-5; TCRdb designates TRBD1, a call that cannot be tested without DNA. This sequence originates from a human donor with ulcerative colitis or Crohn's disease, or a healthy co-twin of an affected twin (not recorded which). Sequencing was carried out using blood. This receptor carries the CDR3 CASSPGGGRETQYF.